This T cell receptor (beta chain) was retrieved from a study of somatic mutations in cytotoxic T cells in rheumatoid arthritis. Sequencing used immunoSEQ multiplex PCR; TCRdb keeps in-frame clones, though not all of them. The sample consists of 8,000 or so clones, about 75% of them appearing once. The germline gives CDR1 SQVTM, CDR2 ANQGSEA. CDR3 length equals 12 residues. About this clone: Its antigen is currently unknown.

Study conclusions and caveats: Over 20% of CD8+ cells belonged to the largest CD8+ clone in about an eighth of the roughly 60 patients.

What was sequenced was CD8+ T cells sorted from blood. The rearrangement links TRBV29-1 to TRBJ2-3; D unclear. This clonotype was obtained from an adult with rheumatoid arthritis. The CDR3 sequence: CSAVDRADTQYF. The DNA of the CDR3 is TGCAGTGCCGTTGACCGAGCAGATACGCAGTATTTT.